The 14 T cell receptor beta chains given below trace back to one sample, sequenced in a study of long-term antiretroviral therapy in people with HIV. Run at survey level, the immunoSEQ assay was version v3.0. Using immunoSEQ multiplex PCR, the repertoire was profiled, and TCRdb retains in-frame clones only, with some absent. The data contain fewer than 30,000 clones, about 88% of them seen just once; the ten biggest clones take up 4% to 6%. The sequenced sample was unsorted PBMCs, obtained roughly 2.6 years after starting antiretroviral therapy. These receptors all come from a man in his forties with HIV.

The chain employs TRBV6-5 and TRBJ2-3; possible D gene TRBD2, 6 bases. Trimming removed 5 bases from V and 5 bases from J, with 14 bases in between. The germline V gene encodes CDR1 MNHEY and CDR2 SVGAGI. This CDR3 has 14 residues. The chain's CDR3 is CASSKQVAVDTQYF. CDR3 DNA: TGTGCCAGCAGTAAACAAGTAGCGGTAGATACGCAGTATTTT.

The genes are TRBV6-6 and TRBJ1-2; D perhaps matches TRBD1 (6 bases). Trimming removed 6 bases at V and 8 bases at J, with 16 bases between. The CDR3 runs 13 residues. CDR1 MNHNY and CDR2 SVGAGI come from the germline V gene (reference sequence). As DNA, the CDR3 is TGTGCCAGCAGCTCCGGTGGAGGGGGGGGCTACACCTTC. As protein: CASSSGGGGGYTF.

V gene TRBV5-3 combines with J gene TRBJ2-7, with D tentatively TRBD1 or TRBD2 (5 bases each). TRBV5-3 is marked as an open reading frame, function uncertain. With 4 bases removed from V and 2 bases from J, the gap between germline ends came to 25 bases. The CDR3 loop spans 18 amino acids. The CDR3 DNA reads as TGTGCCAGAAGCGTATACCGGGGCGTCGTGGGGGACCCCTACGAGCAGTACTTC. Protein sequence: CARSVYRGVVGDPYEQYF.

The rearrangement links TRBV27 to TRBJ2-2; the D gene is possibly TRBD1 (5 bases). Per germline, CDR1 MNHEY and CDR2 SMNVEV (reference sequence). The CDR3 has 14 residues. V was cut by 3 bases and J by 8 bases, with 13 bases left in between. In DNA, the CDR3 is TGTGCCAGCAGTTTTAGGGGCCCCAGGGGGGAGCTGTTTTTT. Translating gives CASSFRGPRGELFF.

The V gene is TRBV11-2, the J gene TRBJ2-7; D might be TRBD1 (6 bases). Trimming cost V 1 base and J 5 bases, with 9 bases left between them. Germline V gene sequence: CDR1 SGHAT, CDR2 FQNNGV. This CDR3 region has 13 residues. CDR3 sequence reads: CASSLAQGNEQYF. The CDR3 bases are TGTGCCAGCAGCTTAGCTCAGGGGAACGAGCAGTACTTC.

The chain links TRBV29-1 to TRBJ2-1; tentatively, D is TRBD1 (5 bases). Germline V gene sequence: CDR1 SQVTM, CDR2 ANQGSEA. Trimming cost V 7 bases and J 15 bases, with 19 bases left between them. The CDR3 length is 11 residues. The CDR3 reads CSAEEGVGLFF. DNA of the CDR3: TGCAGCGCCGAAGAAGGGGTCGGTTTGTTCTTC.

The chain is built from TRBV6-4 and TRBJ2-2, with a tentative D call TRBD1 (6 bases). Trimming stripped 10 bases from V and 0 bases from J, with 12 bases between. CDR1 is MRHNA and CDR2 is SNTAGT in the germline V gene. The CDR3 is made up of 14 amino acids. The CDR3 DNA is TGTGCCACCAGACAGGTCGCGAACACCGGGGAGCTGTTTTTT. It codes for CATRQVANTGELFF.

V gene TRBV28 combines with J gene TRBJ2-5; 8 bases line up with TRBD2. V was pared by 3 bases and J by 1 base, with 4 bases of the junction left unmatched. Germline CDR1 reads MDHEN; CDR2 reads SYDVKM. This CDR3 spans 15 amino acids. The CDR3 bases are TGTGCCAGCAGTTTTAATCGGGGGGGCCAAGAGACCCAGTACTTC. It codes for CASSFNRGGQETQYF.

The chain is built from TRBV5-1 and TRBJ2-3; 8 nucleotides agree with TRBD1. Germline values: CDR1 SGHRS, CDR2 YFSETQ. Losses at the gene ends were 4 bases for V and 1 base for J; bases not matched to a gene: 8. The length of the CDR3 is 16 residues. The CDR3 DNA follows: TGCGCCAGCAGCCCTACCTCGACAGGGGGCACAGATACGCAGTATTTT. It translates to CASSPTSTGGTDTQYF.

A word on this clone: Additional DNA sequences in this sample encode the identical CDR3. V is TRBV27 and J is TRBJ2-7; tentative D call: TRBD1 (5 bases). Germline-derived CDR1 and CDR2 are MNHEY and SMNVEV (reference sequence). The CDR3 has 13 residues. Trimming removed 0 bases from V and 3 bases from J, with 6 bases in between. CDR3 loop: CASSLSQGYEQYF. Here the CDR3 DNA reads TGTGCCAGCAGTTTATCGCAGGGCTACGAGCAGTACTTC.

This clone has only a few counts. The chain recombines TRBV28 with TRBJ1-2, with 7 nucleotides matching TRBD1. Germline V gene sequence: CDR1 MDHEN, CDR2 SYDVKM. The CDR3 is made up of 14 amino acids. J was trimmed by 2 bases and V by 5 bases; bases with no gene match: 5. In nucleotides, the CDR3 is TGTGCCAGCAGTACCCCGACAGGGAACTATGGCTACACCTTC. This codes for CASSTPTGNYGYTF.

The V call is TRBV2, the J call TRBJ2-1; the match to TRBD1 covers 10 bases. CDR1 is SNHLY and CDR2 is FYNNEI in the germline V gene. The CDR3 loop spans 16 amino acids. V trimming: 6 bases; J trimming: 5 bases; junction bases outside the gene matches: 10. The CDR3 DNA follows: TGTGCCAGCAGAGACCACCGGGACAGGGGAGACAATGAGCAGTTCTTC. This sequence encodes CASRDHRDRGDNEQFF.

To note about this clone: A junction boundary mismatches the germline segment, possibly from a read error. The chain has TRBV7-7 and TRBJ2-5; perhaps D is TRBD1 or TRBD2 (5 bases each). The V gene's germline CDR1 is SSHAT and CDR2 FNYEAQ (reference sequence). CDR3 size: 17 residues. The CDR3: CASSLGAGGSGRETQYF. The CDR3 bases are TGTGCTAGCAGCTTAGGGGCCGGCGGGTCAGGGCGCGAGACCCAGTACTTC.

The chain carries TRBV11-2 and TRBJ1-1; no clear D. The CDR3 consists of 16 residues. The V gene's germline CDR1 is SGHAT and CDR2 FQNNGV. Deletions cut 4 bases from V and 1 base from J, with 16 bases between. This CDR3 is CASSSTPEGGNTEAFF. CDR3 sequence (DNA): TGTGCCAGCAGCTCCACACCGGAGGGCGGGAACACTGAAGCTTTCTTT.